This T cell receptor beta chain was sequenced during a study of shared clonotypes between healthy human individuals. Turning to the study itself: Two women and three men aged 18 to 49 made up the donors.

Negatively enriched CD4+ T cells were divided by CD45RA into naive and memory. As regards this clone: The antigen is unknown.

This CDR3 is built from 16 residues. The V gene lost 2 bases and the J gene lost 2 bases, with 13 bases spanning the gap. Per germline, CDR1 MDHEN and CDR2 SYDVKM. Genomic DNA (from each subset) was split evenly across several immunoSEQ plates. Here immunoSEQ multiplex PCR was the method, and the copy in TCRdb shows in-frame clones only, minus some. The data contain a few million clones, approximately 93% of them singletons. Regarding the study as a whole: Compared with memory subsets, naive subsets generally had larger estimated richness.

The TCR sequence derives from a man aged 18-30 years in good health. Some clones in this sample may be carry-over from other donors' samples. The chain joins TRBV28 to TRBJ1-5; no clear D gene. Sequenced input: naive CD4+ T cells from PBMCs. This sample's subset: CD45RA+ positively selected. The CDR3 loop is CASSLSPGKGNQPQHF. The DNA of the CDR3 is TGTGCCAGCAGTTTAAGCCCGGGGAAAGGCAATCAGCCCCAGCATTTT.